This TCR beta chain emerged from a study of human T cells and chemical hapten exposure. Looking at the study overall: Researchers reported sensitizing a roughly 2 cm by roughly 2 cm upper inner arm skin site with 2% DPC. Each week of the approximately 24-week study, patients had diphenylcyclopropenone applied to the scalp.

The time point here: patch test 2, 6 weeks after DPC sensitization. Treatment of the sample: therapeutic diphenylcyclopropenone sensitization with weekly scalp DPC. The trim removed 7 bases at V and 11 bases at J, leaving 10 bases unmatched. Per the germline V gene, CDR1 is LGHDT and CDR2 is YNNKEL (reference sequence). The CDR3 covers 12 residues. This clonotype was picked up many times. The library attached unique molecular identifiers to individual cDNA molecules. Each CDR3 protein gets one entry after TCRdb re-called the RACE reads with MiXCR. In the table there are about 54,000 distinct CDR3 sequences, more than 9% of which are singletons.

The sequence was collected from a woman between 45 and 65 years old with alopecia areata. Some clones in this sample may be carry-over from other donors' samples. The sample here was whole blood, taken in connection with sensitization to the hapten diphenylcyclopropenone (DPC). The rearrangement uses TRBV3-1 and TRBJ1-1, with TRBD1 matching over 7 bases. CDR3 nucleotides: TGTGCCAGCAAGTCAGGGGGAGGTGTGGCTTTCTTT. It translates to CASKSGGGVAFF.